These 3 T cell receptor beta chains share one sample of origin, sequenced in a study of response to subunit inactivated influenza vaccine (dated by TCRdb to between 2018 and 2020). Libraries came from RT-PCR. The run used an Illumina HiSeq 2500. Clones were called with MiXCR by TCRdb after fastp trimmed the public reads at Q25, and only in-frame beta chains were retained. Duplicate CDR3 protein sequences are folded into a single record with the most common DNA and genes. Recorded for this sample are 710,000 or so distinct CDR3 sequences; about 15% of them occurred a single time. 11% of the sample comes from the top ten. The sequenced sample was PBMCs from blood, obtained less than 13 days after vaccination. These receptors all stem from a middle-aged man who received an inactivated influenza vaccine. Donor details come from another sample of the same person, matched by shared clones.

The V gene is TRBV7-2, the J gene TRBJ1-4; 10 bases align to TRBD1. V shed 5 bases and J 2 bases; nucleotides not matched to a gene: 5. The CDR3 spans 16 residues. The germline CDR1 and CDR2 sequences are SGHTA and FQGNSA. CDR3 nucleotides: TGTGCCAGCAGCCCAGGGACAGGGGCTACTAATGAAAAACTGTTTTTT. Translation gives CASSPGTGATNEKLFF.

CDR3 sequence (DNA): TGTGCCAGCAGATACGGGACAGGGGGCTACGAGCAGTACTTC. Amino acid sequence: CASRYGTGGYEQYF. The rearrangement uses TRBV12-3 or TRBV12-4 and TRBJ2-7; 11 positions match TRBD1. V gave up 6 bases and J gave up 3 bases; unmatched junction bases: 4. The CDR3 sequence is 14 residues long.

The chain recombines TRBV4-3 with TRBJ2-4; D possibly corresponds to TRBD2 (5 bases). The V gene lost 0 bases and the J gene lost 3 bases, with 12 bases spanning the gap. Germline V lookup: CDR1 LGHNA, CDR2 YSLEER. This CDR3 is 16 amino acids long. The CDR3 region has the DNA TGCGCCAGCAGCCAAGATCCTACCCGGGGCAAAAACATTCAGTACTTC. It translates to CASSQDPTRGKNIQYF.